What follows are 22 T cell receptor beta chains derived from one specimen sequenced in a study of Ad26.COV2.S vaccination and SARS-CoV-2 variants. Specified treatment: 15 to 20 received Ad26.COV2.S at low or high dose, single or two shots; roughly five received placebo; per-sample allocation not given. Sample collection was performed on day 63 after the first vaccine or placebo injection. Libraries were prepared by immunoSEQ multiplex PCR; TCRdb keeps only in-frame clonotypes and omits some of them. The top ten clones hold approximately 5.8% of a sample with some 350,000 clones, roughly 90% of them seen once. The specimen was peripheral blood, collected in a trial of Ad26.COV2.S vaccine versus placebo. These receptors all come from a person aged 18 to 59 who received the Ad26.COV2.S COVID-19 vaccine or a placebo.

The chain recombines TRBV4-3 with TRBJ1-5; 7 bases are shared with TRBD1. This CDR3 is built from 15 residues. Germline V gene lookup returns CDR1 LGHNA and CDR2 YSLEER. V was clipped by 3 bases and J by 3 bases; unmatched bases: 5. The CDR3, as DNA: TGCGCCAGCAGCCAGGGGGACAGCAACAATCAGCCCCAGCATTTT. Protein: CASSQGDSNNQPQHF.

This sequence joins TRBV5-1 and TRBJ2-1; TRBD1 is a possible D gene (5 bases). Germline CDR1 and CDR2: SGHRS and YFSETQ. V was pared by 2 bases and J by 1 base, with 10 bases between. CDR3 size: 15 residues. As DNA, the CDR3 is TGCGCCAGCAGCTTAACAGGAGATTCCTACAATGAGCAGTTCTTC. This sequence encodes CASSLTGDSYNEQFF.

The CDR3 nucleotides read TGTGCCAGCAGTTACTCCCTAGCGGGGGTCTACAATGAGCAGTTCTTC. Residues: CASSYSLAGVYNEQFF. This chain connects TRBV6-5 to TRBJ2-1; 10 bases are shared with TRBD2. Germline V gene sequence: CDR1 MNHEY, CDR2 SVGAGI. The CDR3 runs 16 residues. Trimming took 0 bases from V and 3 from J; bases not matched to a gene: 2.

The chain joins TRBV9 to TRBJ2-1, with 7 bases fitting TRBD2. V was clipped by 3 bases and J by 2 bases; unmatched bases: 5. CDR1 and CDR2 (germline): SGDLS, YYNGEE. This CDR3 comprises 15 residues. The CDR3 is CASSGTRGTYNEQFF. Here the CDR3 DNA reads TGTGCCAGCAGCGGGACTAGAGGAACCTACAATGAGCAGTTCTTC.

The rearrangement uses TRBV4-3 and TRBJ2-5; the match to TRBD1 covers 12 bases. The V gene end was trimmed by 6 bases and the J gene end by 5 bases; junction bases not matched to a gene: 7. The length of the CDR3 is 15 residues. Germline V gene lookup returns CDR1 LGHNA and CDR2 YSLEER. The CDR3, as DNA: TGCGCCAGCAGTTCCGGGACAGGGGGCGGTGAGACCCAGTACTTC. Encoded protein: CASSSGTGGGETQYF.

The rearrangement uses TRBV6-5 and TRBJ1-6, with D maybe TRBD1 (6 bases). The CDR3 covers 16 residues. Trimming took off 2 bases at V and 6 bases at J, with 14 bases between the two ends. Germline CDR1 and CDR2: MNHEY and SVGAGI. The CDR3 region has the DNA TGTGCCAGCAGTTACGCAGGGGTAGAGCGTAATTCACCCCTCCACTTT. Its protein product is CASSYAGVERNSPLHF.

This chain uses TRBV4-1 with TRBJ1-5; D is unresolved. The CDR3 has 15 amino acids. The germline gives CDR1 MGHRA, CDR2 YSYEKL. With 0 bases removed from V and 7 bases from J, the gap between germline ends came to 13 bases. CDR3 coding DNA: TGCGCCAGCAGCCAAGAGGTAGGGAATGTACAGCCCCAGCATTTT. Translation: CASSQEVGNVQPQHF.

This clone has a single count. The chain couples TRBV6-5 to TRBJ1-2; a possible D gene is TRBD1 (6 bases). This CDR3 has 15 residues. With 0 bases removed from V and 0 bases from J, the gap between germline ends came to 8 bases. The germline V gene has CDR1 MNHEY and CDR2 SVGAGI. The CDR3 loop reads CASSYSWTANYGYTF. For the CDR3, the DNA is TGTGCCAGCAGTTACTCGTGGACAGCTAACTATGGCTACACCTTC.

This chain connects TRBV9 to TRBJ2-5; 10 bases map to TRBD2. The junction had 8 bases not matched to a gene; V was cut back by 0 bases and J by 3 bases. CDR3 length equals 17 residues. Germline CDR1 reads SGDLS; CDR2 reads YYNGEE. CDR3 region: CASSVGASGSNKETQYF. The DNA of the CDR3 is TGTGCCAGCAGCGTAGGGGCTAGCGGGAGCAATAAAGAGACCCAGTACTTC.

The chain employs TRBV7-9 and TRBJ1-2; D is unclear. V was cut by 1 base and J by 3 bases, with 3 bases left in between. There are 12 residues in the CDR3. CDR1 and CDR2 (germline): SEHNR, FQNEAQ (reference sequence). The CDR3 loop is CASSLGDYGYTF. The CDR3 coding sequence is TGTGCCAGCAGCTTAGGGGACTATGGCTACACCTTC.

This clone appeared a single time. The rearrangement uses TRBV9 and TRBJ1-1, with no clear D. V lost 4 bases to trimming and J lost 5 bases, with 18 bases between them. The CDR3 length is 15 residues. Germline CDR1 SGDLS, CDR2 YYNGEE. CDR3 sequence: CASSPHRAAGTEAFF. As DNA, the CDR3 is TGTGCCAGCAGCCCCCACCGGGCCGCGGGAACTGAAGCTTTCTTT.

V and J are TRBV29-1 and TRBJ2-5; D may be TRBD2 (5 bases). CDR3 length: 13 residues. In germline, CDR1 is SQVTM, CDR2 ANQGSEA. V was cut by 4 bases and J by 5 bases, with 14 bases left in between. This chain's CDR3 is CSVAPVRRETQYF. CDR3 DNA: TGCAGCGTTGCCCCGGTCCGGAGGGAGACCCAGTACTTC.

The chain has TRBV4-1 and TRBJ2-7, with D possibly TRBD2 on 6 matching bases. The CDR3 covers 16 residues. V was pared by 4 bases and J by 0 bases, with 16 bases between. Germline CDR1 reads MGHRA; CDR2 reads YSYEKL. The CDR3 DNA follows: TGCGCCAGCAGCCGGGAGGTGGCGGTTTACTCCTACGAGCAGTACTTC. It is translated as CASSREVAVYSYEQYF.

The chain joins TRBV5-4 to TRBJ2-2; 14 bases align to TRBD2. Per the germline V gene, CDR1 is SGHNT and CDR2 is YYREEE (reference sequence). The CDR3 sequence is 16 residues long. The V segment lost 3 bases and the J segment 8 bases; nucleotides outside the gene matches: 6. The CDR3 protein is CASSSGLAGVAGELFF. In nucleotides, the CDR3 is TGTGCCAGCAGCTCGGGACTAGCGGGAGTGGCGGGGGAGCTGTTTTTT.

The chain joins TRBV7-6 to TRBJ2-3; 9 nucleotides agree with TRBD2. Germline values: CDR1 SGHVS, CDR2 FNYEAQ. The V and J ends lost 3 bases and 3 bases, in that order; junction bases with no gene match: 13. This CDR3 has 18 amino acids. In nucleotides, the CDR3 is TGTGCCAGCAGCTTTAGCGGGGGCGCCGCGGCGGGTACAGATACGCAGTATTTT. This gives the protein CASSFSGGAAAGTDTQYF.

The J gene is TRBJ2-7, the V gene TRBV18; TRBD2 agrees at 13 bases. The CDR3 is made up of 18 amino acids. Trimming at V came to 3 bases and at J to 5 bases, leaving 13 bases not matched to a gene. In germline, CDR1 is KGHSH, CDR2 LQKENI. The CDR3 sequence is CASSPRTSGSLGTDEQYV. Written as DNA, the CDR3 is TGTGCCAGCTCACCCCGGACTAGCGGGAGTCTTGGTACGGACGAGCAGTACGTC.

The gene calls are TRBV12-3 or TRBV12-4 and TRBJ1-6; D not certain. This CDR3 region has 12 residues. V gave up 5 bases and J gave up 6 bases, with 5 bases separating them. The CDR3 DNA follows: TGTGCCAGCAGTCGCCTTAATTCACCCCTCCACTTT. Translation gives CASSRLNSPLHF.

The CDR3 here is CASSRTTSGFPNEQFF. The CDR3 nucleotides are TGCGCCAGCAGCCGCACCACTAGCGGGTTTCCAAATGAGCAGTTCTTC. The chain uses TRBV4-3 and TRBJ2-1; 9 bases match TRBD2. Unmatched junction bases numbered 11, after V lost 4 bases and J lost 7 bases. The CDR3 spans 16 residues. Germline loops: CDR1 LGHNA, CDR2 YSLEER.

The chain employs TRBV15 and TRBJ1-2, with TRBD1 matching over 9 bases. V was clipped by 5 bases and J by 3 bases; unmatched bases: 4. CDR3 length equals 14 residues. Germline CDR1 is LNHNV and CDR2 is YYDKDF (reference sequence). CDR3 residues: CATSRDREYYGYTF. The CDR3, as DNA: TGTGCCACCAGCCGGGACAGGGAGTACTATGGCTACACCTTC.

V is TRBV5-4 and J is TRBJ2-1; D is undetermined. The length of the CDR3 is 16 residues. Per germline, CDR1 SGHNT and CDR2 YYREEE (reference sequence). The germline V and J ends were trimmed by 4 bases and 5 bases, with 19 bases remaining between them. The CDR3 sequence: CASSVNKGIPDNEQFF. CDR3 sequence (DNA): TGTGCCAGCAGCGTGAACAAGGGAATCCCAGACAATGAGCAGTTCTTC.

This clone was observed at least ten times. This rearrangement joins TRBV2 to TRBJ1-1; unclear D gene. V was trimmed by 8 bases and J by 4 bases, leaving 23 bases between them. CDR1 and CDR2 from the germline V gene are SNHLY and FYNNEI. This CDR3 contains 16 residues. This CDR3 is CASVKGQYLLGTEAFF. The CDR3 bases are TGTGCCAGCGTGAAGGGCCAATACCTCCTGGGCACTGAAGCTTTCTTT.

The chain couples TRBV6-5 to TRBJ2-1; maybe TRBD2 (5 bases). Trimming removed 6 bases at V and 4 bases at J, with 7 bases between. The CDR3 covers 12 residues. Per germline, CDR1 MNHEY and CDR2 SVGAGI. This CDR3 reads CASRREYNEQFF. CDR3 coding DNA: TGTGCCAGCAGGAGGGAATACAATGAGCAGTTCTTC.